The source of this T cell receptor (beta chain) is a study of T-cell reconstitution after alpha-beta-depleted transplantation in children. Findings and caveats of the study: Some patients showed high day-60 TCRbeta diversity, which derived from surviving recipient T cells and thymic progenitors. Newly produced T cells mostly provided counts and TCRbeta diversity after one year, as hyperexpanded clones declined. Reportedly, roughly two months post-transplant, alpha-beta T cells arose from several hundred expanded graft clones.

This clonotype was found a few times. No antigen is known for it. Unique molecular identifiers were built into the TCRbeta library. TCRdb fed the PCR reads into MiXCR, producing one record per CDR3 protein. This repertoire shows 450,000 to 550,000 distinct CDR3 sequences, roughly 11% found once; its top ten account for about 15%. Germline V lookup: CDR1 SGHTA, CDR2 FQGNSA. J was trimmed by 3 bases and V by 5 bases; bases with no gene match: 10. This CDR3 has 17 amino acids. The sequenced sample was PBMCs, mostly from graft donor cells, obtained 180 days after TCRalphabeta/CD19-depleted stem cell transplant. The source of this sequence is a female patient aged 2-9 years who had a stem cell transplant for aplastic anemia, so the T cells may come from the graft donor. V and J are TRBV7-2 and TRBJ2-2; 9 bases fit TRBD2. The CDR3 loop is CASSPGAGGPDTGELFF. In DNA form, the CDR3 reads TGTGCCAGCAGCCCTGGGGCGGGAGGGCCGGACACCGGGGAGCTGTTTTTT.